Below, one T cell receptor beta chain is given with its context. This clonotype has just one count. Its antigen is unknown. No much larger clone exists at a distance of one base, and base qualities are not known. A single read offers scant evidence. The data are from a study of T cells in Graves' hyperthyroidism and ophthalmopathy (dated by TCRdb to between 2018 and 2021). At the level of the whole study: Peripheral blood was collected at initial diagnosis, before any treatment. For training and testing, the 100 or so patients in the discovery cohort were randomly divided in a 7:3 ratio. The study also compared thyroid tissue and blood T-cell repertoires from several Graves' hyperthyroidism patients. TCR Vbeta CDR3 sequencing of 135 peripheral blood samples (43 ophthalmopathy, roughly 74 hyperthyroidism and some 17 progressor patients) is reported in the paper. Prospective prediction of ophthalmopathy was tested in an independent validation cohort consisting of 18 to 20 hyperthyroidism patients and 15 to 17 patients who later progressed to ophthalmopathy. After sampling, hyperthyroidism patients received methimazole starting at 30 mg daily, and ophthalmopathy patients received high-dose intravenous methylprednisolone. A discovery cohort of roughly 100 patients, about 40 with Graves' ophthalmopathy and under 60 with stable Graves' hyperthyroidism, was used to find distinguishing TCR V-J signatures.

Overall study results and their limits: Sample size was not statistically predetermined, and blinding of investigators to group allocation was not performed. Most expanded thyroid clonotypes (frequency above 0.001) were also found in blood, which suggests that blood repertoires may mirror thyroid immune responses. A 13 V-J signature model separated ophthalmopathy from stable hyperthyroidism, with approximately 86% sensitivity and roughly 82% specificity in cross-validation and 80%/75% in testing. In validation, the model predicted progression to ophthalmopathy with about 71% sensitivity and over 72% specificity, a median of approximately 6.7 months before onset.

The TCR beta CDR3 regions were amplified from RNA transcripts. For the first round of RT-PCR on the TCR CDR3, the HTBI primer set was used together with the Qiagen OneStep RT-PCR kit. Libraries were constructed in a second round of multiplex PCR, after which size selection and purification were performed. Paired-end sequencing of the libraries was performed with 100 bp reads on an Illumina HiSeq2000. The published analysis was carried out like this. SOAPnuke was used to process the raw data, with reads discarded if the reads contained adapters or uncalled bases, had a mean Phred below 15, or lacked an exact constant-primer or identifier match. COPE v1.2.5 was used to merge high-quality paired reads, and clonotypes were defined as unique nucleotide sequences. MiTCR v1.1 was used to align clonotypes to the IMGT TRBV, TRBD and TRBJ reference segments. Only V-J combinations with frequency above 0.0001, covering 99.2% of repertoires, were analysed. A TCS score was defined as the ratio of F50 (clonal expansion) to E x V (chaos), with BLOSUM62-based TCRdist applied between CDR3 peptides within each V-J. Welch's t-statistics and random forest reduced just over 500 V-J features to 10 to 15, which were used in a naive Bayes classifier (R e1071). The Morisita-Horn index was used to measure how similar the thyroid and blood repertoires were. TCRdb's own reprocessing of the public reads used fastp at Q25 and MiXCR and kept productive beta chains. Identical CDR3 protein sequences are pooled into one entry, listed with their most common genes and DNA. For this entry, the V and J calls and clone size follow TCRdb and not the study's own pipeline. This sample has about 840,000 distinct CDR3 sequences in its table, and over 35% of those were observed once. The ten largest clones capture about 8.9% of the sample.

A patient counted as having stable Graves' hyperthyroidism if no progression to ophthalmopathy occurred over 18 months of follow-up. Hyperthyroidism patients were newly diagnosed, had a disease duration of under 2 months, and were aged 18 to 65 years. Patients with uncontrolled infections, other autoimmune diseases, pregnancy or lactation were excluded. Diagnoses were based on clinical symptoms, serum thyroxine and TRAb, thyroid ultrasound and orbital computed tomography. PBMCs were separated from 10 ml of fresh peripheral blood using Ficoll-Paque density gradient centrifugation. Total RNA was extracted using Trizol reagent, and RNA quality was assessed on an Agilent 2100 Bioanalyzer. V gives up 6 bases and J gives up 2 bases, and the segment between their germline ends measures 11 bases. The CDR1 and CDR2 encoded by the germline V gene (reference sequence) are DFQATT and SNEGSKA. Taken from cysteine to phenylalanine, the CDR3 has 13 residues. Just the 39-base CDR3 DNA is kept, in frame starting at base 1.

The TCR comes from a man aged 18 to 30 with Graves' hyperthyroidism. What was sequenced was blood. The chain links TRBV20-1 with TRBJ1-3; no D segment can be confidently identified. The DNA is TGCAGTGCCGCGGTACAGACTGGAAACACCATATATTTT. This encodes CSAAVQTGNTIYF.